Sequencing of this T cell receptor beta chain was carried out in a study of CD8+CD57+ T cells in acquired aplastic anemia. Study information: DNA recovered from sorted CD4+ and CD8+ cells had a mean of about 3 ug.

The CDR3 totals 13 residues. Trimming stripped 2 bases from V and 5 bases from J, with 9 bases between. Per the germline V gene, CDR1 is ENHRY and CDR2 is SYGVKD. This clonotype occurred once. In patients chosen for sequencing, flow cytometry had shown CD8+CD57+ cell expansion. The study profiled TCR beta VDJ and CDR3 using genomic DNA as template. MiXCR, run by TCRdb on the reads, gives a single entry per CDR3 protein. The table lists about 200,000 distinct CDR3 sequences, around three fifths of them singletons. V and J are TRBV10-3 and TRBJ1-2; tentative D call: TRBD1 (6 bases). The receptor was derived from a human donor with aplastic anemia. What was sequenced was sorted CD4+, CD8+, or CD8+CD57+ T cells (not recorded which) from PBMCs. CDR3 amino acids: CAISEAGVYGYTF. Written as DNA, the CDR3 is TGTGCCATCAGTGAGGCAGGGGTTTATGGCTACACCTTC.